The present entry profiles one T cell receptor beta chain with its context. Its antigen is still unknown. This sample is drawn from a study of T cells in narcolepsy. About the study: Enrolled donors included narcolepsy type 1 or type 2 patients and healthy controls. Notes on the study in general: HCRT-specific and TRIB2-specific autoreactive clonotypes appeared among same-patient CSF and blood CD4+ clonotypes. Healthy controls reportedly lacked the autoreactive clonotypes serially found in patients' blood.

The data were produced by immunoSEQ multiplex PCR, yet TCRdb's version contains in-frame clones alone and is incomplete. This table holds 25,000 to 30,000 clones, around 87% found once. The TCR comes from a human donor in good health. The sample comprised memory (CD45RA-) CD4+ T cells from blood.

The CDR3: CASSPNGPGASGELFF. The CDR3 DNA follows: TGTGCCAGCTCACCAAACGGGCCGGGGGCATCCGGGGAGCTGTTTTTT. The chain links TRBV18 to TRBJ2-2, with D possibly called TRBD1 or TRBD2 (6 bases each). Trimming pared 2 bases from V and 6 bases from J, leaving 16 bases between. This CDR3 has 16 residues. Germline values: CDR1 KGHSH, CDR2 LQKENI.